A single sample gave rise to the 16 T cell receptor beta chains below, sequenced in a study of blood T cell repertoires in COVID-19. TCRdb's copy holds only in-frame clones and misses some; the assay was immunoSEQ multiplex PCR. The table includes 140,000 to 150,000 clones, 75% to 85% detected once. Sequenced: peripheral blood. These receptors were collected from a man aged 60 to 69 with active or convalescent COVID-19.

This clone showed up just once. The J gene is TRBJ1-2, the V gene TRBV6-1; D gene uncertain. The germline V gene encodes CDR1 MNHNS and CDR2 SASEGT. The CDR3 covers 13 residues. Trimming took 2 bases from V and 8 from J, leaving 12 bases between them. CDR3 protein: CASSESTPRGYTF. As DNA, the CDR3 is TGTGCCAGCAGTGAAAGTACTCCCAGGGGCTACACCTTC.

CDR3 coding DNA: TGTGCCAGCAGCCCCCGGCGAGGGAGTGGCACCGGGGAGCTGTTTTTT. It translates to CASSPRRGSGTGELFF. The chain couples TRBV7-3 to TRBJ2-2, with a weak D call TRBD2 (5 bases). CDR3 length equals 16 residues. CDR1 is SGHTA, CDR2 FQGTGA, per germline. V shed 5 bases and J shed 4 bases, with 17 bases lying between them.

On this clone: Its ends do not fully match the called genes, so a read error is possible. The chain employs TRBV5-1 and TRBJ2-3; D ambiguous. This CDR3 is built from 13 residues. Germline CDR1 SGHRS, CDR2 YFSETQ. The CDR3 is CASTLANEDTQYF. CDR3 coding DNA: TGCGCCAGCACCTTGGCAAACGAGGATACGCAGTATTTT. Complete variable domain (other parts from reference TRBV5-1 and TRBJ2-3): KAGVTQTPRYLIKTRGQQVTLSCSPISGHRSVSWYQQTPGQGLQFLFEYFSETQRNKGNFPGRFSGRQFSNSRSEMNVSTLELGDSALYLCASTLANEDTQYFGPGTRLTVL.

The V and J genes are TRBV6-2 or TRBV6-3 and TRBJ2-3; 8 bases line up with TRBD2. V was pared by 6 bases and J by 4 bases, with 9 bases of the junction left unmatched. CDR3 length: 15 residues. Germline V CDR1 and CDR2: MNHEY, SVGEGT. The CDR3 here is CASSPYGRGADTQYF. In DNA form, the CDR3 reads TGTGCCAGCAGCCCCTACGGGAGGGGTGCAGATACGCAGTATTTT.

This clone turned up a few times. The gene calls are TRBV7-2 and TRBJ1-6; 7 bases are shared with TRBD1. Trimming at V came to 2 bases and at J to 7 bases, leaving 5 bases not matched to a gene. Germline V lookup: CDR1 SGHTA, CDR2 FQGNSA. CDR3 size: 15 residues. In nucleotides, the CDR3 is TGTGCCAGCAGCTTAACAGGGGAGAAAAATTCACCCCTCCACTTT. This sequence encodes CASSLTGEKNSPLHF.

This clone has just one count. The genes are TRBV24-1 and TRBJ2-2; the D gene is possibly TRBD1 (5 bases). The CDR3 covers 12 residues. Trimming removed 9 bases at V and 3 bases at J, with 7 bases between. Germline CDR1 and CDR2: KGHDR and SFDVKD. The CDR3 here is CATQGDTGELFF. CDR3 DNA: TGTGCCACCCAGGGCGACACCGGGGAGCTGTTTTTT.

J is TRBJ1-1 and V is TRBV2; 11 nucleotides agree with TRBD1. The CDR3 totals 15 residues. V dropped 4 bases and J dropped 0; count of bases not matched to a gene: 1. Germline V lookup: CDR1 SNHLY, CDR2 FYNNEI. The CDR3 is CASSGDRGLNTEAFF. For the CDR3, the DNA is TGTGCCAGCAGTGGGGACAGGGGGTTGAACACTGAAGCTTTCTTT.

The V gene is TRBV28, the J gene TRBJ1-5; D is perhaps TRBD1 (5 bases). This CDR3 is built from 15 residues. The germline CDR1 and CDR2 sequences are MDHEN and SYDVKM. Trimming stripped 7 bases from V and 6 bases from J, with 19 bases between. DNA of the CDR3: TGTGCCAGCACCCCAACGCGGGGGGAAGGTCAGCCCCAGCATTTT. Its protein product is CASTPTRGEGQPQHF.

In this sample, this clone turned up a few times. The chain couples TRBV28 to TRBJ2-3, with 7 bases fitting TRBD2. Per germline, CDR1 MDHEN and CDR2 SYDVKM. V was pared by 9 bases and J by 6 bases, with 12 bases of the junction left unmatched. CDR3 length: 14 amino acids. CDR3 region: CASPCLGGSDTQYF. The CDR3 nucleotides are TGTGCCAGTCCATGCTTGGGCGGGAGTGATACGCAGTATTTT.

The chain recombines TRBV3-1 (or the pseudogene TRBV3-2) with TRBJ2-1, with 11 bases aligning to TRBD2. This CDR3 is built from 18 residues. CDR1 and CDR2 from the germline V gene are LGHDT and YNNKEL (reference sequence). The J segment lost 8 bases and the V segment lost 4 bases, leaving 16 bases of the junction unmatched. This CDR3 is CASSLGSTSGRSKYEQFF. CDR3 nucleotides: TGTGCCAGCAGCCTGGGGTCCACTAGCGGGAGATCGAAGTATGAGCAGTTCTTC.

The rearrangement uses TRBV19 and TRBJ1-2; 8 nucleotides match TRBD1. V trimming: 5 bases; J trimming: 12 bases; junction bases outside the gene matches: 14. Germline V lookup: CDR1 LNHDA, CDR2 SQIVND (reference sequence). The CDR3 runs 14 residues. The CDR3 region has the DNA TGTGCCAGTAGTGCCACCCGACAGGGGCCGGTCGACACCTTC. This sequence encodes CASSATRQGPVDTF.

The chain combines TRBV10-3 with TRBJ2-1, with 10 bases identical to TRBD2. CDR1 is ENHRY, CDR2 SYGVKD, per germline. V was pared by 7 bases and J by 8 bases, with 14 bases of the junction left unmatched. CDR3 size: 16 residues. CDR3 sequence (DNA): TGTGCCATCAATAAGAAAAGCGGGAGGGCCGGCGATGAGCAGTTCTTC. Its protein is CAINKKSGRAGDEQFF.

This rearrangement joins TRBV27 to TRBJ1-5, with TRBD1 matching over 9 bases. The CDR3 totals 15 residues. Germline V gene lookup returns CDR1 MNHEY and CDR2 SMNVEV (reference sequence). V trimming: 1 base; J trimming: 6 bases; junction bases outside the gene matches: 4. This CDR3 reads CASSLFGTGSQPQHF. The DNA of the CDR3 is TGTGCCAGCAGTTTATTTGGGACAGGGTCTCAGCCCCAGCATTTT.

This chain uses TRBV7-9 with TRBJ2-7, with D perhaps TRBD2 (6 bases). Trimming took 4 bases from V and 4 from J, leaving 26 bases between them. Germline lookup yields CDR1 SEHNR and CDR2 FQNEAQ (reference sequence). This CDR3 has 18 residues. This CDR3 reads CASSSTLPLEGPVYEQYF. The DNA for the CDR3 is TGTGCCAGCAGCTCCACCCTTCCCCTGGAGGGTCCAGTATACGAGCAGTACTTC. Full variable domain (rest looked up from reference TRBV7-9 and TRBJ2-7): DTGVSQNPRHKITKRGQNVTFRCDPISEHNRLYWYRQTLGQGPEFLTYFQNEAQLEKSRLLSDRFSAERPKGSFSTLEIQRTEQGDSAMYLCASSSTLPLEGPVYEQYFGPGTRLTVT.

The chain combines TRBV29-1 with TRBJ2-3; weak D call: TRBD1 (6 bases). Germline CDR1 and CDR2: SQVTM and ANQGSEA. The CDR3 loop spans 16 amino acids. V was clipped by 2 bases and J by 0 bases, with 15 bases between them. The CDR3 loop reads CSVEFLQGLSTDTQYF. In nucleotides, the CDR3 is TGCAGCGTTGAATTCCTACAGGGCCTTAGCACAGATACGCAGTATTTT.

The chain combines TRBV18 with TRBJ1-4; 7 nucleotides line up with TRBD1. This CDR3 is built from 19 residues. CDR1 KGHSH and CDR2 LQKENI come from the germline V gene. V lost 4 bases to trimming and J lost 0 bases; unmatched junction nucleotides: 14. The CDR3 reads CASSLMMTGSFATNEKLFF. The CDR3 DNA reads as TGTGCCAGCTCACTAATGATGACAGGGAGTTTCGCAACTAATGAAAAACTGTTTTTT.